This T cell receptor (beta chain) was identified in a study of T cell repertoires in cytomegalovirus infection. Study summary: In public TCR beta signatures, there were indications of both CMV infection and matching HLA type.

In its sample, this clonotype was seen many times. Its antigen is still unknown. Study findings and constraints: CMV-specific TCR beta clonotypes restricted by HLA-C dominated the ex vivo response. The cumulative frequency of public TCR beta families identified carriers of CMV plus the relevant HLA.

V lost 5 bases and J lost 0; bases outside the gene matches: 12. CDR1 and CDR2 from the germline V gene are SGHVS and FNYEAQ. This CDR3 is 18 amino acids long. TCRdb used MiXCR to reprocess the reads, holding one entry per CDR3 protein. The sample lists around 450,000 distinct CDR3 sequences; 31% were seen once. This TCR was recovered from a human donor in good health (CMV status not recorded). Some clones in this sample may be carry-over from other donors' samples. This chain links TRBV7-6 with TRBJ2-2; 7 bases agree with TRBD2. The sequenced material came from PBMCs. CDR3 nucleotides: TGTGCCAGCAGCCGACACCCCGCGGCGGGGGCGAACACCGGGGAGCTGTTTTTT. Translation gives CASSRHPAAGANTGELFF.